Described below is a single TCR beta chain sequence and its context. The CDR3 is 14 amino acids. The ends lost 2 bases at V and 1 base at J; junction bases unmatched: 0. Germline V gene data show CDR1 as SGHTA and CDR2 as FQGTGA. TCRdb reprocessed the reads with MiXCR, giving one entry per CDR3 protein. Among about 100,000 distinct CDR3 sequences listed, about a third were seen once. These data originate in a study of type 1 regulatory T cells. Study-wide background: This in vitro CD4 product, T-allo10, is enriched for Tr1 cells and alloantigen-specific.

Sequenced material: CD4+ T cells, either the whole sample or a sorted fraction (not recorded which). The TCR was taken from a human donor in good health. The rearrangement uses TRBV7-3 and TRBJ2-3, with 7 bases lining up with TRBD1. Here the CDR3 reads CASSLQGGTDTQYF. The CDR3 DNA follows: TGTGCCAGCAGCTTACAGGGGGGCACAGATACGCAGTATTTT.